The 27 T cell receptor beta chains in this list originate from one sample, sequenced in a study of early T cells in non-severe SARS-CoV-2 infection. TCRdb reprocessed the 5' RACE reads with MiXCR, giving one entry per CDR3 protein. This repertoire shows some 80,000 distinct CDR3 sequences, around 15% found once; its top ten account for under 1.5%. The specimen was whole blood. These receptors all come from an adult who was a healthcare worker with PCR-confirmed SARS-CoV-2 infection or an uninfected control (not recorded which).

A few counts support this clonotype. The V and J genes are TRBV27 and TRBJ1-2; maybe TRBD1 (6 bases). The germline CDR1 and CDR2 sequences are MNHEY and SMNVEV (reference sequence). Trimming took off 6 bases at V and 4 bases at J, with 18 bases between the two ends. CDR3 size: 15 residues. The CDR3 DNA is TGTGCCAGCAGCCCTTCTTCAGGGACACCCTATGGCTACACCTTC. Protein: CASSPSSGTPYGYTF.

The genes are TRBV2 and TRBJ2-7, with D tentatively TRBD1 (6 bases). V dropped 7 bases and J dropped 5 bases, with 18 bases sitting between them. The CDR3 is made up of 14 amino acids. Germline values: CDR1 SNHLY, CDR2 FYNNEI. CDR3 sequence: CASTKVRGRNEQYF. DNA for the CDR3: TGTGCCAGCACCAAGGTCAGGGGACGGAACGAGCAGTACTTC.

In the case of this clonotype: At one end the junction does not follow the germline gene, possibly because of a read error. V usage is TRBV7-7 and J usage is TRBJ2-3, with D unresolved. CDR1 is SSHAT, CDR2 FNYEAQ, per germline (reference sequence). This CDR3 spans 13 amino acids. This chain's CDR3 is CASSDTRTDTQYF. CDR3 nucleotides: TGTGCTAGCAGCGATACCCGCACAGATACGCAGTATTTT.

The count of this clonotype is one. This sequence joins TRBV20-1 and TRBJ2-1, with D perhaps TRBD1 (6 bases). The V and J ends lost 0 bases and 6 bases respectively, with 9 bases between them. Looked up from germline, CDR1 is DFQATT and CDR2 is SNEGSKA (reference sequence). The CDR3 runs 13 residues. As DNA, the CDR3 is TGCAGTGCTAGAGACGGACAGCTCAATGAGCAGTTCTTC. Amino acids: CSARDGQLNEQFF.

The J gene is TRBJ1-2, the V gene TRBV10-3; possible D gene TRBD1, 5 bases. The V and J ends lost 10 bases and 0 bases respectively, with 15 bases between them. Germline loops: CDR1 ENHRY, CDR2 SYGVKD. This CDR3 has 14 amino acids. This CDR3 reads CATGQLSANYGYTF. The DNA for the CDR3 is TGTGCCACCGGACAATTATCAGCTAACTATGGCTACACCTTC.

This chain connects TRBV5-6 to TRBJ2-5; D tentatively reads TRBD1 or TRBD2 (5 bases each). V was trimmed by 4 bases and J by 7 bases, leaving 14 bases between them. CDR1 and CDR2 from the germline V gene are SGHDT and YYEEEE. CDR3 length: 13 amino acids. CDR3 sequence: CASSRDGTGTQYF. CDR3 DNA: TGTGCCAGCAGCCGGGACGGCACCGGGACCCAGTACTTC.

This clonotype was seen ten or more times. V gene TRBV7-6 combines with J gene TRBJ2-1; D call uncertain. The length of the CDR3 is 16 residues. Trimming left V 5 bases short and J 4 bases short, with 18 bases between. Germline V gene lookup returns CDR1 SGHVS and CDR2 FNYEAQ. CDR3 loop: CASSVGYSVGYNEQFF. The CDR3 region has the DNA TGTGCCAGCAGCGTTGGCTACAGCGTGGGGTACAATGAGCAGTTCTTC. Based on the CDR3 plus reference TRBV7-6 and TRBJ2-1, the full variable domain is GAGVSQSPRYKVTKRGQDVALRCDPISGHVSLYWYRQALGQGPEFLTYFNYEAQQDKSGLPNDRFSAERPEGSISTLTIQRTEQRDSAMYRCASSVGYSVGYNEQFFGPGTRLTVL.

This clonotype has ten or more counts. This sequence joins TRBV29-1 and TRBJ1-1, with 9 bases matching TRBD1. The CDR3 is 15 residues long. The V gene end was trimmed by 7 bases and the J gene end by 2 bases; junction bases not matched to a gene: 11. CDR1 is SQVTM, CDR2 ANQGSEA, per germline. The CDR3 DNA reads as TGCAGCGCCGCATCTGGGACAGGGATTAACACTGAAGCTTTCTTT. This sequence encodes CSAASGTGINTEAFF. Drawing the rest from reference TRBV29-1 and TRBJ1-1, the complete variable domain is SAVISQKPSRDICQRGTSLTIQCQVDSQVTMMFWYRQQPGQSLTLIATANQGSEATYESGFVIDKFPISRPNLTFSTLTVSNMSPEDSSIYLCSAASGTGINTEAFFGQGTRLTVV.

This clonotype was recorded many times. The chain carries TRBV11-2 and TRBJ2-5; D not certain. Germline V gene sequence: CDR1 SGHAT, CDR2 FQNNGV. The CDR3 has 13 amino acids. With 1 base removed from V and 7 bases from J, the gap between germline ends came to 10 bases. The CDR3 here is CASSLVRPGTQYF. The CDR3 DNA reads as TGTGCCAGCAGCTTAGTCCGGCCAGGGACCCAGTACTTC.

This clonotype was detected a few times. CDR3 residues: CASSRTSGGGTDTQYF. In nucleotides, the CDR3 is TGTGCCAGCAGCCGAACTAGCGGGGGCGGTACAGATACGCAGTATTTT. This chain joins TRBV7-2 and TRBJ2-3, with 11 bases identical to TRBD2. Germline V gene data show CDR1 as SGHTA and CDR2 as FQGNSA. The junction had 7 bases not matched to a gene; V was cut back by 5 bases and J by 3 bases. The CDR3 is 16 residues long.

This clonotype was observed many times. V usage is TRBV6-5 and J usage is TRBJ1-1; the D is unclear. Between the trimmed V and J ends, which lost 4 bases and 3 bases, there was a span of 9 bases. Per germline, CDR1 MNHEY and CDR2 SVGAGI. The CDR3 runs to 13 residues. The chain's CDR3 is CASSLVRDTEAFF. CDR3 in DNA: TGTGCCAGCAGTTTGGTCCGTGACACTGAAGCTTTCTTT.

The chain employs TRBV12-3 or TRBV12-4 and TRBJ2-5; 12 nucleotides match TRBD2. This CDR3 has 14 residues. Trimming cost V 9 bases and J 7 bases; bases outside gene matches: 9. The CDR3 bases are TGTGCCAGTTCCCCTGGACTAGCGGGGACGACCCAGTACTTC. This translates into CASSPGLAGTTQYF.

This clonotype has at least ten counts. The chain combines TRBV2 with TRBJ2-2, with 7 bases fitting TRBD2. This CDR3 region has 16 residues. Germline values: CDR1 SNHLY, CDR2 FYNNEI. The junction had 9 bases not matched to a gene; V was cut back by 7 bases and J by 1 base. The CDR3 protein is CASTRGLAVNTGELFF. For the CDR3, the DNA is TGTGCCAGCACCCGAGGGCTAGCGGTGAACACCGGGGAGCTGTTTTTT.

V usage is TRBV20-1 and J usage is TRBJ2-7, with TRBD1 identical over 8 bases. V shed 3 bases, J shed 3 bases, and the junction held 4 bases outside the gene matches. The CDR3 sequence is 13 residues long. Germline-derived CDR1 and CDR2 are DFQATT and SNEGSKA (reference sequence). CDR3 sequence reads: CSARRTGNYEQYF. The CDR3 region has the DNA TGCAGTGCTAGGCGGACAGGGAACTACGAGCAGTACTTC.

At least ten counts were recorded for this clonotype. The V call is TRBV11-2, the J call TRBJ2-3; 8 positions agree with TRBD2. The CDR3 extends over 18 amino acids. The J segment lost 6 bases and the V segment lost 5 bases, leaving 19 bases of the junction unmatched. In germline, CDR1 is SGHAT, CDR2 FQNNGV. CDR3 loop: CASSPGLEVPEHTDTQYF. The CDR3 DNA reads as TGTGCCAGCAGCCCGGGACTAGAGGTCCCTGAGCACACGGATACGCAGTATTTT.

As for this clonotype: The limits of the CDR3 on the DNA are not certain, so only TCRdb's listed CDR3 is given. The V and J genes are TRBV6-1 and TRBJ2-1; TRBD2, as called in the table, went unchecked against the DNA. The V gene's germline CDR1 is MNHNS and CDR2 SASEGT. The CDR3 region is 16 residues in length, termini included. The CDR3 protein is CASSTSRAGSYNEQFF.

In its sample, this clonotype was seen a few times. This chain joins TRBV6-4 and TRBJ2-1; D may be TRBD2 (5 bases). The CDR3 runs to 14 residues. In germline, CDR1 is MRHNA, CDR2 SNTAGT. The V gene lost 0 bases and the J gene lost 9 bases, with 12 bases spanning the gap. This CDR3 is CASSDSHTRTEQFF. The CDR3 DNA reads as TGTGCCAGCAGTGACTCCCATACTAGGACTGAGCAGTTCTTC.

This clonotype was seen at least ten times. V is TRBV5-1 and J is TRBJ2-1; 9 bases map to TRBD2. This CDR3 contains 14 residues. Germline loops: CDR1 SGHRS, CDR2 YFSETQ. The V segment lost 6 bases and the J segment 3 bases; nucleotides outside the gene matches: 4. The CDR3 coding sequence is TGCGCCAGCACCTTTAGCGGGGGCTACAATGAGCAGTTCTTC. Its protein is CASTFSGGYNEQFF.

This clonotype was counted a few times. The chain carries TRBV29-1 and TRBJ2-7; the match to TRBD1 covers 9 bases. Losses at the gene ends were 6 bases for V and 3 bases for J; bases not matched to a gene: 9. The germline V gene has CDR1 SQVTM and CDR2 ANQGSEA. There are 14 residues in the CDR3. This chain's CDR3 is CSVARQGGSYEQYF. The CDR3 DNA sequence: TGCAGCGTGGCTCGACAGGGGGGAAGCTACGAGCAGTACTTC.

This clonotype was counted at least ten times. The rearrangement joins TRBV7-2 to TRBJ2-2; 9 positions match TRBD1. Trimming cost V 5 bases and J 4 bases; bases outside gene matches: 8. CDR3 size: 16 residues. CDR1 and CDR2 from the germline V gene are SGHTA and FQGNSA. The CDR3 sequence is CASSMTQGALTGELFF. Written as DNA, the CDR3 is TGTGCCAGCAGCATGACACAGGGGGCCCTCACCGGGGAGCTGTTTTTT.

A remark on this clonotype: A much larger clone lies a single base off, so this may be a read error. The V gene is TRBV7-3, the J gene TRBJ1-1; D is unresolved. The CDR3 loop spans 13 amino acids. Germline assignment: CDR1 SGHTA and CDR2 FQGTGA. The CDR3 nucleotides read TGTGTCAGCAGCTTACCGGGCAAGACTGAAGCTTTCTTT. Translated: CVSSLPGKTEAFF.

The chain carries TRBV6-1 and TRBJ2-2; 9 bases match TRBD1. The V and J ends lost 4 bases and 0 bases, in that order; junction bases with no gene match: 6. The germline V gene encodes CDR1 MNHNS and CDR2 SASEGT. The CDR3 has 17 residues. This CDR3 reads CASSAYRGRTNTGELFF. As DNA, the CDR3 is TGTGCCAGCAGTGCTTACAGGGGGCGCACGAACACCGGGGAGCTGTTTTTT.

The chain carries TRBV7-2 and TRBJ2-5; no clear D. Trimming shortened V by 1 base and J by 9 bases, and 15 bases separated the two germline ends. From germline, CDR1 is SGHTA and CDR2 FQGNSA. The CDR3 sequence is 14 residues long. In DNA form, the CDR3 reads TGTGCCAGCAGCTTAGATGTAGGGCCATCGGCCCAGTACTTC. This encodes CASSLDVGPSAQYF.

This chain's CDR3 is CASSSFRGLNTEAFF. In DNA, the CDR3 is TGTGCCAGCAGCTCCTTCCGGGGGTTGAACACTGAAGCTTTCTTT. The chain uses TRBV7-9 and TRBJ1-1; TRBD1 might be the D (5 bases). The germline CDR1 and CDR2 sequences are SEHNR and FQNEAQ (reference sequence). Trimming left V 4 bases short and J 0 bases short, with 12 bases between. The CDR3 has 15 amino acids.

In its sample, this clonotype was seen many times. The V and J genes are TRBV7-6 and TRBJ2-6; D ambiguous. V dropped 4 bases and J dropped 0 bases, with 4 bases sitting between them. The CDR3 length is 14 residues. The germline V gene has CDR1 SGHVS and CDR2 FNYEAQ. The CDR3 nucleotides read TGTGCCAGCAGCTCGACCTCTGGGGCCAACGTCCTGACTTTC. Translating gives CASSSTSGANVLTF.

This clonotype showed up many times. The genes are TRBV6-2 or TRBV6-3 and TRBJ2-6; 9 bases align to TRBD1. The CDR3 runs to 17 residues. CDR1 MNHEY and CDR2 SVGEGT come from the germline V gene. V was pared by 5 bases and J by 1 base, with 6 bases of the junction left unmatched. CDR3 region: CASSPGQGLSGANVLTF. CDR3 DNA sequence: TGTGCCAGCAGTCCGGGACAGGGACTATCTGGGGCCAACGTCCTGACTTTC.

This clonotype was detected once. This may stem from a read error, because a much larger clone lies one nucleotide away. The chain carries TRBV3-1 and TRBJ2-5, with 7 bases identical to TRBD1. The CDR3 extends over 15 amino acids. Germline V gives CDR1 LGHDT, CDR2 YNNKEL (reference sequence). The CDR3 spells CTSSLLGGAVETQYF. CDR3 nucleotides: TGTACCAGCAGCCTCTTAGGGGGCGCGGTGGAGACCCAGTACTTC.